These 18 T cell receptor beta chains came from one sample sequenced in a study of OX40 agonist ivuxolimab in advanced cancers. Here immunoSEQ multiplex PCR was the method, and the copy in TCRdb shows in-frame clones only, minus some. The table shows around 72,000 clones, with about 91% occurring only once. The sequenced sample was CD4+ or CD8+ T cells sorted from blood, obtained in a trial of the OX40 agonist ivuxolimab. The receptors shown here come from an adult with an advanced solid tumor such as melanoma, head and neck, liver or kidney cancer.

This CDR3 reads CATRQGVGNQPQHF. CDR3 nucleotides: TGTGCCACCAGACAGGGAGTCGGCAATCAGCCCCAGCATTTT. This chain links TRBV10-3 with TRBJ1-5; 7 positions agree with TRBD1. Germline loops: CDR1 ENHRY, CDR2 SYGVKD. With 10 bases clipped from V and 2 bases from J, the junction kept 8 bases outside the gene matches. The CDR3 runs 14 residues.

The CDR3 spells CARGGPSGKDTQYF. The CDR3, as DNA: TGTGCCAGGGGGGGGCCCAGTGGAAAGGATACGCAGTATTTT. The chain is built from TRBV2 and TRBJ2-3; possible D gene TRBD2, 7 bases. The CDR3 totals 14 residues. From germline, CDR1 is SNHLY and CDR2 FYNNEI. With 9 bases removed from V and 6 bases from J, the gap between germline ends came to 19 bases.

The chain couples TRBV5-1 to TRBJ1-2; 7 bases are shared with TRBD1. Per the germline V gene, CDR1 is SGHRS and CDR2 is YFSETQ. Trimming took 5 bases from V and 8 from J; bases not matched to a gene: 9. The CDR3 is 13 amino acids. The DNA for the CDR3 is TGCGCCAGCAGGAGGGACAGCTATGGAGGCTACACCTTC. Translated: CASRRDSYGGYTF.

V usage is TRBV19 and J usage is TRBJ2-1, with D possibly TRBD1 on 5 matching bases. V gave up 2 bases and J gave up 2 bases, with 10 bases separating them. CDR1 LNHDA and CDR2 SQIVND come from the germline V gene (reference sequence). The CDR3 extends over 15 amino acids. CDR3 region: CASSIQGFTYNEQFF. The DNA of the CDR3 is TGTGCCAGTAGTATACAGGGATTTACCTACAATGAGCAGTTCTTC.

The gene calls are TRBV27 and TRBJ1-1, with D perhaps TRBD1 (5 bases). The CDR3 loop spans 14 amino acids. With 8 bases removed from V and 0 bases from J, the gap between germline ends came to 13 bases. Germline values: CDR1 MNHEY, CDR2 SMNVEV (reference sequence). The CDR3 bases are TGTGCCAGCTCCGCAGGGCTCGTGAACACTGAAGCTTTCTTT. It encodes CASSAGLVNTEAFF.

V and J are TRBV29-1 and TRBJ1-1, with TRBD1 matching 7 bases. Germline-derived CDR1 and CDR2 are SQVTM and ANQGSEA. V dropped 4 bases and J dropped 7; count of bases not matched to a gene: 3. The CDR3 extends over 11 amino acids. DNA of the CDR3: TGCAGCGTTGTCGGGACAGATGAAGCTTTCTTT. As protein: CSVVGTDEAFF.

The rearrangement joins TRBV5-4 to TRBJ1-3; D unresolved. V lost 1 base to trimming and J lost 5 bases, with 7 bases between them. Germline V gives CDR1 SGHNT, CDR2 YYREEE (reference sequence). CDR3 size: 13 residues. CDR3 loop: CASSLNGRNTIYF. The CDR3 DNA reads as TGTGCCAGCAGCTTGAACGGGAGAAACACCATATATTTT.

The rearrangement joins TRBV5-4 to TRBJ2-4; D may be TRBD2 (6 bases). Germline loops: CDR1 SGHNT, CDR2 YYREEE (reference sequence). Between the trimmed V and J ends, which lost 0 bases and 6 bases, there was a span of 13 bases. The CDR3 contains 15 residues. CDR3 coding DNA: TGTGCCAGCAGCTTGGGGGGGGACCGGGGAAACATTCAGTACTTC. Translation: CASSLGGDRGNIQYF.

The chain recombines TRBV20-1 with TRBJ1-4; D ambiguous. V lost 6 bases, J lost 5 bases, and 7 bases lay in between. CDR3 length: 11 amino acids. Germline CDR1 reads DFQATT; CDR2 reads SNEGSKA (reference sequence). The CDR3 is CSARVNEKLFF. The CDR3 DNA reads TGCAGTGCACGCGTCAATGAAAAACTGTTTTTT.

The chain combines TRBV19 with TRBJ1-4; TRBD1 agrees at 11 bases. V lost 8 bases and J lost 4; bases outside the gene matches: 6. The CDR3 extends over 15 amino acids. CDR1 and CDR2 from the germline V gene are LNHDA and SQIVND (reference sequence). CDR3 coding DNA: TGTGCCAGTCTTAGGGGGACAGGGGGTAATGAAAAACTGTTTTTT. As protein: CASLRGTGGNEKLFF.

The J gene is TRBJ2-3, the V gene TRBV5-5, with D possibly called TRBD1 or TRBD2 (5 bases each). There are 15 residues in the CDR3. Germline CDR1 SGHKS, CDR2 YYEKEE (reference sequence). V gave up 1 base and J gave up 8 bases, with 17 bases separating them. The CDR3 protein is CASSLFRGEYGTQYF. CDR3 DNA: TGTGCCAGCAGCTTGTTCCGGGGCGAGTACGGTACGCAGTATTTT. The full variable domain, completed using reference TRBV5-5 and TRBJ2-3, is DAGVTQSPTHLIKTRGQQVTLRCSPISGHKSVSWYQQVLGQGPQFIFQYYEKEERGRGNFPDRFSARQFPNYSSELNVNALLLGDSALYLCASSLFRGEYGTQYFGPGTRLTVL.

The chain combines TRBV28 with TRBJ1-2; a weak D match, TRBD1 (5 bases). Germline CDR1 reads MDHEN; CDR2 reads SYDVKM. The CDR3 is made up of 16 amino acids. V was pared by 6 bases and J by 2 bases, with 19 bases between. The CDR3 sequence: CASRAGQGLPNYGYTF. CDR3 DNA sequence: TGTGCCAGCAGGGCAGGGCAAGGTCTTCCCAACTATGGCTACACCTTC.

This clone was recorded only once. The chain recombines TRBV18 with TRBJ2-5; D possibly uses TRBD1 or TRBD2 (5 bases each). The CDR3 runs to 16 residues. The V gene lost 2 bases and the J gene lost 1 base, with 14 bases spanning the gap. Germline CDR1 KGHSH, CDR2 LQKENI. CDR3: CASSPGPGGGQETQYF. Written as DNA, the CDR3 is TGTGCCAGCTCACCAGGGCCTGGTGGGGGCCAAGAGACCCAGTACTTC.

This chain links TRBV5-1 with TRBJ2-1, with 8 bases fitting TRBD2. Germline trimming cut 3 bases from V and 5 bases from J; bases unmatched to any gene: 10. In germline, CDR1 is SGHRS, CDR2 YFSETQ. The CDR3 loop spans 16 amino acids. The CDR3 is CASSSSGGPSNNEQFF. The CDR3 region has the DNA TGCGCCAGCAGCTCTTCGGGAGGGCCTTCGAACAATGAGCAGTTCTTC.

With regard to this clone: An end of the junction does not agree with germline; a read error may underlie this. The J gene is TRBJ1-5, the V gene TRBV2; 8 bases match TRBD1. In germline, CDR1 is SNHLY, CDR2 FYNNEI. This CDR3 has 13 residues. In DNA, the CDR3 is TGTGCCAGCACCACAGGGGGAAGTCAGTCCCAGCATTTT. Its protein is CASTTGGSQSQHF.

This sequence joins TRBV5-6 and TRBJ2-7, with 9 bases that match TRBD2. Germline V gene lookup returns CDR1 SGHDT and CDR2 YYEEEE. V was clipped by 0 bases and J by 4 bases; unmatched bases: 5. There are 15 residues in the CDR3. The CDR3 region has the DNA TGTGCCAGCAGCTTGGTGGCGGGGGGGCCTTACGAGCAGTACTTC. It encodes CASSLVAGGPYEQYF.

This clone was counted only a few times. The chain has TRBV27 and TRBJ2-7, with D perhaps matching TRBD1 or TRBD2 (5 bases each). The CDR3 consists of 11 residues. The V end was cut by 5 bases, the J end by 6 bases, with 8 bases between. Germline CDR1 is MNHEY and CDR2 is SMNVEV (reference sequence). For the CDR3, the DNA is TGTGCCAGCAGTGGTGGGACCGAGCAGTACTTC. It encodes CASSGGTEQYF.

The chain is built from TRBV5-3 and TRBJ2-6; no clear D. TRBV5-3 belongs to the ORF category, with a function that is uncertain. V lost 0 bases, J lost 2 bases, and 15 bases lay in between. CDR3 size: 18 residues. The CDR3 nucleotides are TGTGCCAGAAGCTTGGATACAAGGCCCCCCGCTGGGGCCAACGTCCTGACTTTC. This gives the protein CARSLDTRPPAGANVLTF.